The clone carrying this T cell receptor beta chain has a count of ten or more. Its specificity is not known. The unsorted libraries originated from 2 million PBMCs that had been stored at -80 C. The team produced cDNA through 5'RACE using 10-nucleotide random UMIs. MiXCR was run by TCRdb on the 5' RACE reads, yielding one entry per CDR3 protein. The sample includes approximately 37,000 distinct CDR3 sequences, 3% to 4% of them seen just once. V trimming: 5 bases; J trimming: 2 bases; junction bases outside the gene matches: 5. Germline V CDR1 and CDR2: MNHNS, SASEGT. CDR3 length equals 14 residues. This sample stems from a study of neurological immune-mediated disorders. Study-wide results and caveats: There were no CDR3 amino acid sequences shared by expanded clones across subjects, a result suggesting private repertoires in all groups. According to phylogenetic grouping, one related-CDR3 cluster, a possible signature, contained the repertoires of 18 of 34 multiple sclerosis patients.

The TCR originated in a man aged 25 to 40 with multiple sclerosis. This chain links TRBV6-1 with TRBJ2-5; 7 bases map to TRBD1. Sequences were obtained from PBMCs. Written as DNA, the CDR3 is TGTGCCAGCAGTCCGGGACAGAGACAAGAGACCCAGTACTTC. As protein: CASSPGQRQETQYF.